This T cell receptor beta chain was obtained from a study of shared T cell receptors in the human thymus. The CDR3 has 17 residues. Sequenced by immunoSEQ multiplex PCR; TCRdb stores in-frame clones only, minus some. The sample includes about 660,000 clones, around nine tenths of them seen just once. The same data also went into a second study, on human thymus T cells. From that second work: Finnish infants who were healthy and having corrective surgery for congenital heart defects made up the donors. Thymic material originated from resections removed in the course of corrective heart surgery. Among thymic and blood repertoires, usage of V and J genes appeared biased. Unrelated individuals were reported by related research to share highly overlapping thymic repertoires.

The rearrangement links TRBV1 to TRBJ2-5; the tabulated D call, TRBD1, remains unverified against the DNA. TRBV1 is marked as a pseudogene. This sequence was found in a boy younger than two with a congenital heart defect. Sequencing input: thymocytes. The CDR3 nucleotides are TGCACCAGCAGCCAAGAGGTTCCGAGACATTGGCGAGAGACCCAGTACTTC. Translated: CTSSQEVPRHWRETQYF.